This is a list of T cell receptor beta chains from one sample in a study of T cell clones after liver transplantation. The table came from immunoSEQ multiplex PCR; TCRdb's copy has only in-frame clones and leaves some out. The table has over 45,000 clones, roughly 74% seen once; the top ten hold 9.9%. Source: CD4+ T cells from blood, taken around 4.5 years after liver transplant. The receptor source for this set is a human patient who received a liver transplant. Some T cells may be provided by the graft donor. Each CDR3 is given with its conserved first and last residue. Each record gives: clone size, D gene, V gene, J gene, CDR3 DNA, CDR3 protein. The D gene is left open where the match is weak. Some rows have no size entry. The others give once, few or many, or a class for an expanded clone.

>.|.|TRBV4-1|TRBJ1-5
TGCGCCAGCAGCCAATGGACAGCTAATCAGCCCCAGCATTTT
CASSQWTANQPQHF
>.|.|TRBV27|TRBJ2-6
TGTGCCAGCAGTCCCCTTCTGAGCGCTGGGGCCAACGTCCTGACTTTC
CASSPLLSAGANVLTF
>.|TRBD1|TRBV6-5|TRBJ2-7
TGTGCCAGCAGTTACCGGGACAGCTCCTACGAGCAGTACTTC
CASSYRDSSYEQYF
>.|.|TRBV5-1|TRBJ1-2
TGCGCCAGCAGCTTGAACAGGGCGGTAAGAGGCTACACCTTC
CASSLNRAVRGYTF
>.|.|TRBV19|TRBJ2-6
TGTGCCAGTAGTATACAGGGAGGAAGCTCTGGGGCCAACGTCCTGACTTTC
CASSIQGGSSGANVLTF
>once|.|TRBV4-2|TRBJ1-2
TGTGCCAGCAGCCAAGATCAGCGGGCTTCTAACTATGGCTACACCTTC
CASSQDQRASNYGYTF
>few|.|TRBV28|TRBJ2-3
TGTGCCAGCAGTTTGCGGGGTGCAGATACGCAGTATTTT
CASSLRGADTQYF
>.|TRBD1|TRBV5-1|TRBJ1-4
TGCGCCAGCAGTGATCAGGGGGTGGCTAATGAAAAACTGTTTTTT
CASSDQGVANEKLFF
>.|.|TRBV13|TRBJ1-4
TGTGCCAGCAGCTTAAGCCCCGGTTTGGATGAAAAACTGTTTTTT
CASSLSPGLDEKLFF
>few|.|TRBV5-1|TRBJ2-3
TGCGCCAGCAGCTCCTCTAGCACAGATACGCAGTATTTT
CASSSSSTDTQYF
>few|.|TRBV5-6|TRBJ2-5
TGTGCCAGCAGCTTACGACAGGCCCTCCAAGAGACCCAGTACTTC
CASSLRQALQETQYF
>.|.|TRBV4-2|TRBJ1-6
TGTGCCAGCAGGGACAGAGCAAATAATTCACCCCTCCACTTT
CASRDRANNSPLHF
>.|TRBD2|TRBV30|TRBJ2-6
TGTGCCTGCTCAGCGGGGGCGACCTCTGGGGCCAACGTCCTGACTTTC
CACSAGATSGANVLTF
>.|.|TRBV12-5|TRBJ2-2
TGTGCTAGTGGTTTGGTACTAGGGGGGGTCACCGGGGAGCTGTTTTTT
CASGLVLGGVTGELFF
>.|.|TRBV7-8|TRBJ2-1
TGTGCCAGCAGCCTAGTACAGTACAATGAGCAGTTCTTC
CASSLVQYNEQFF
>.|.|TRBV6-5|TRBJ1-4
TGTGCCAGCAGGCGCCCCGGGACCCCCGAAAAACTGTTTTTT
CASRRPGTPEKLFF
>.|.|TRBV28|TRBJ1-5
TGTGCCAGCAGTTTTTTTAGCCCACGTCACCGCAATCAGCCCCAGCATTTT
CASSFFSPRHRNQPQHF
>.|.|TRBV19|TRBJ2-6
TGTGCCAGTGGTTCCAGGGGATCTGGGGCCAACGTCCTGACTTTC
CASGSRGSGANVLTF
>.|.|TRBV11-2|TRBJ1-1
TGTGCCAGCAGGGAAGGGTATCGGAACACTGAAGCTTTCTTT
CASREGYRNTEAFF
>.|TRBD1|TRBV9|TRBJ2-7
TGTGCCAGCAGCGTAGAGGGGACAGGGTTCAACGAGCAGTACTTC
CASSVEGTGFNEQYF
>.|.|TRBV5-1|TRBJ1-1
TGCGCCAGCAGCTTGCAGGGTACGGACACTGAAGCTTTCTTT
CASSLQGTDTEAFF
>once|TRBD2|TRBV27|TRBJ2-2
TGTGCCAGCAAACCTAGCGGGGCGGGAAACACCGGGGAGCTGTTTTTT
CASKPSGAGNTGELFF
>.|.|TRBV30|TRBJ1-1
TGTGCCTGCAGGGCGACGGGAGCCCCCAGGAACACTGAAGCTTTCTTT
CACRATGAPRNTEAFF
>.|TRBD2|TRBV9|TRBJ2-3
TGTGCCAGCAGCGGCAGAGGGACTAGCGGCACAGATACGCAGTATTTT
CASSGRGTSGTDTQYF
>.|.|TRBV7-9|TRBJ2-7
TGTGCCAGCAGATTAGACAGGCACAACTCCTACGAGCAGTACTTC
CASRLDRHNSYEQYF
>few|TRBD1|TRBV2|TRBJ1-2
TGTGCCAGCAGTGGACAGGGACCCTATGGCTACACCTTC
CASSGQGPYGYTF
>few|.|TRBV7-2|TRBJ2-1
TGTGCCAGCAGCTTTCCGGGACTGGAGCAGTTCTTC
CASSFPGLEQFF
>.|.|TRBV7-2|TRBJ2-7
TGTGCCAGCAGTCCCGACAAATTCTCCTACGAGCAGTACTTC
CASSPDKFSYEQYF
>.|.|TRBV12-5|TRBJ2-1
TGTGCTAGTGGTTCTACGCCCCAGGGGGGCGGGGGGCCTGGGTCCTACAATGAGCAGTTCTTC
CASGSTPQGGGGPGSYNEQFF
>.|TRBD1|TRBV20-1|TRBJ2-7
TGCAGTTCGAGACAGGGCTACGAGCAGTACTTC
CSSRQGYEQYF
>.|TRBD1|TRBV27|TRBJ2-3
TGTGCCAGCAGTTTGGACAGGTACACAGATACGCAGTATTTT
CASSLDRYTDTQYF
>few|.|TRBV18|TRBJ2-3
TGTGCCAGCTCACCACGTAGTGCAGATACGCAGTATTTT
CASSPRSADTQYF
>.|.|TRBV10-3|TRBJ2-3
TGTGCCATCAGTGAGGACCGAAACACAGATACGCAGTATTTT
CAISEDRNTDTQYF
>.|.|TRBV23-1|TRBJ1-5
TGCGCCAGCAGTCACCCCGCCGGAGGCCAGCCCCAGCATTTT
CASSHPAGGQPQHF
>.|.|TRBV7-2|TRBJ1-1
TGTGCCAGCAGACCACAGGGTTCGGCGTGGAACACTGAAGCTTTCTTT
CASRPQGSAWNTEAFF
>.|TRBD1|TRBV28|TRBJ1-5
TGTGCCAGCCTAGACAGGGACAATCAGCCCCAGCATTTT
CASLDRDNQPQHF
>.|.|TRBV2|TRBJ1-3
TGTGCCAGCAGTCCCCTCGGAGGCACAAACACCATATATTTT
CASSPLGGTNTIYF
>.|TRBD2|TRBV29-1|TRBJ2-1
TGCAGCGTTGATTTTCTAGCGGGGACCAATGAGCAGTTCTTC
CSVDFLAGTNEQFF
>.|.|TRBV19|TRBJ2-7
TGTGCCAGTAGTCCGGCCTCATCCTACGAGCAGTACTTC
CASSPASSYEQYF
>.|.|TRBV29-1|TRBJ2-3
TGCAGCGTTGAACTTACAGATACGCAGTATTTT
CSVELTDTQYF
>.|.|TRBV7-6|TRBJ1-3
TGTGCCAGCAGCTCTGGCGGAAACATGGCTGGAAACACCATATATTTT
CASSSGGNMAGNTIYF
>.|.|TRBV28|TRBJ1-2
TGTGCCAGCAGGGTCGGAGACAGCTCTAACTATGGCTACACCTTC
CASRVGDSSNYGYTF
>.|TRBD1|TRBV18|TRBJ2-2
TGTGCCAGCTCTCCGACACGGGACAGGGGCGAAAACACCGGGGAGCTGTTTTTT
CASSPTRDRGENTGELFF
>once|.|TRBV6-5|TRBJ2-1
TGTGCCAGCAGTTACGACAGGCGCCCCTACAATGAGCAGTTCTTC
CASSYDRRPYNEQFF
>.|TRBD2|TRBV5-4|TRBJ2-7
TGTGCCAGCAGCTTGGGCGGGGGGGCGAGTTACGAGCAGTACTTC
CASSLGGGASYEQYF
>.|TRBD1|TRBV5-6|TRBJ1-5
TGTGCCAGCAGCAGGGGGACAGGCGGGAGAAATCAGCCCCAGCATTTT
CASSRGTGGRNQPQHF
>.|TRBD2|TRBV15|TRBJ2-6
TGTGCCACCAGCAAGGGACTAGCGGGGGGGCCGGAGTTTTTCTTTGCTGGGGCCAACGTCCTGACTTTC
CATSKGLAGGPEFFFAGANVLTF
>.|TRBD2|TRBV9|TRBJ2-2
TGTGCCAGCAGCATAGCGGGGGGAGCGAACACCGGGGAGCTGTTTTTT
CASSIAGGANTGELFF
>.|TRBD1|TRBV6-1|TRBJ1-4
TGTGCCAGCAGTGAAACTGGAGGGAACAGGGGTGAAAAACTGTTTTTT
CASSETGGNRGEKLFF
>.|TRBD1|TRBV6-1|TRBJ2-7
TGTGCCAGCAGTAAGACAGGGGGCGAGGTCGAGCAGTACTTC
CASSKTGGEVEQYF
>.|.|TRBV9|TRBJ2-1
TGTGCCAGCAGCTTTAACAGGGAGGGTGAGCAGTTCTTC
CASSFNREGEQFF
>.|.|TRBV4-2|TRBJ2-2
TGTGCCAGCAGCCAAGATGGAGGACGAGCGAACACCGGGGAGCTGTTTTTT
CASSQDGGRANTGELFF
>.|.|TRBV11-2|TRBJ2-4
TGTGCCAGCAGCTTGGCAGGAAGAGGAAACATTCAGTACTTC
CASSLAGRGNIQYF
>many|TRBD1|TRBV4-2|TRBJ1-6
TGTGCCAGCAGCCAAAGGGTCCTAAGGACAGGAGGAAGTGATTCACCCCTCCACTTT
CASSQRVLRTGGSDSPLHF
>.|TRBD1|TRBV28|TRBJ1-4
TGTGCCAGCAAGGACGGACAGGGTGGTGAAAAACTGTTTTTT
CASKDGQGGEKLFF
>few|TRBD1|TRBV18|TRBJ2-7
TGTGCCAGCTCTGGGACAGCCGCAACTAACTACGAGCAGTACTTC
CASSGTAATNYEQYF